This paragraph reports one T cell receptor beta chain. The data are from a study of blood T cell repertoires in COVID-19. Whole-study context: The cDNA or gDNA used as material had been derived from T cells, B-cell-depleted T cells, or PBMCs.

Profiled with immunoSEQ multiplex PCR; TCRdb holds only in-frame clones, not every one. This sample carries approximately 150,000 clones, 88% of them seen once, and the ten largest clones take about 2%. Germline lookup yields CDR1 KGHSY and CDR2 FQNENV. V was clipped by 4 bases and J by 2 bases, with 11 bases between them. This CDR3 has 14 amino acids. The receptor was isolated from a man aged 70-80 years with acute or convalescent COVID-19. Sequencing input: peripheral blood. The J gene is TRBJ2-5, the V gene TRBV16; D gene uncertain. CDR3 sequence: CASSLTGAQETQYF. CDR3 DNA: TGTGCCAGCAGCCTGACCGGAGCACAAGAGACCCAGTACTTC.